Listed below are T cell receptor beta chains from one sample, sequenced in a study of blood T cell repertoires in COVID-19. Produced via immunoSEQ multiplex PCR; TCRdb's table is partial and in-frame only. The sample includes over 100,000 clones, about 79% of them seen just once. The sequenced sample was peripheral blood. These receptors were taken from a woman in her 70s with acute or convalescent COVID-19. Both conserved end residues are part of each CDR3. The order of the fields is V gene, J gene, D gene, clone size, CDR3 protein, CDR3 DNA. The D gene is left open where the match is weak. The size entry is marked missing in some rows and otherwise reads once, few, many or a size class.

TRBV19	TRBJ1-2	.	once	CASTPHAPLGYYGYTF	TGTGCCAGTACACCACACGCTCCGCTCGGGTACTATGGCTACACCTTC
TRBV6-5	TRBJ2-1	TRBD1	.	CATFWDRGDNEQFF	TGTGCCACCTTCTGGGACAGGGGGGACAATGAGCAGTTCTTC
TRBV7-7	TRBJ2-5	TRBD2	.	CASSRGVGGASETQYF	TGTGCCAGCAGCCGAGGTGTCGGGGGGGCCTCAGAGACCCAGTACTTC
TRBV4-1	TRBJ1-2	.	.	CASSQDIYSNYGYTF	TGCGCCAGCAGCCAAGATATCTACAGTAACTATGGCTACACCTTC
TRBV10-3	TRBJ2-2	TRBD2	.	CAIAPVAGGRDTGELFF	TGTGCCATCGCCCCAGTAGCGGGGGGCCGAGACACCGGGGAGCTGTTTTTT
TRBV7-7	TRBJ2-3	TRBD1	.	CASSLGTGRNTQYF	TGTGCCAGCAGCTTAGGGACAGGGAGGAATACGCAGTATTTT
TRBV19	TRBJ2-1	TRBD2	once	CASNPGARRGGINEQFF	TGTGCCAGTAACCCCGGGGCTCGGCGGGGGGGCATCAATGAGCAGTTCTTC
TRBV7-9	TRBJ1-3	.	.	CASSFSSSGNTIYF	TGTGCCAGCAGCTTTAGTTCCTCTGGAAACACCATATATTTT
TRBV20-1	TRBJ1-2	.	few	CSASPPRSTGDYTF	TGCAGTGCTAGTCCCCCGAGGAGTACAGGAGACTACACCTTC
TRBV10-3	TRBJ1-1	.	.	CAISDLSRVGDTEAFF	TGTGCCATCAGTGATTTAAGCAGGGTAGGGGACACTGAAGCTTTCTTT
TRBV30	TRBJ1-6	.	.	CAWSVEGRNSPLHF	TGTGCCTGGAGTGTGGAGGGGCGGAATTCACCCCTCCACTTT
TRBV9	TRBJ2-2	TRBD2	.	CASSGIYSGGTNTGELFF	TGTGCCAGCAGCGGGATATACAGCGGGGGGACGAACACCGGGGAGCTGTTTTTT
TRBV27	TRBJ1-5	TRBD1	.	CASRGTGGWGQPQHF	TGTGCCAGCAGGGGGACAGGGGGGTGGGGACAGCCCCAGCATTTT
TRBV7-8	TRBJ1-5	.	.	CASSRDRINQPQHF	TGTGCCAGCAGCCGAGACAGAATTAATCAGCCCCAGCATTTT
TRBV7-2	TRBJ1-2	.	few	CASSSDTFSGYTF	TGTGCCAGCAGCTCCGACACGTTTTCTGGCTACACCTTC
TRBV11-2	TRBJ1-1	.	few	CASSSRFTEAFF	TGTGCCAGCAGCTCTCGGTTCACTGAAGCTTTCTTT
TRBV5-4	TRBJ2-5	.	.	CASSLETLRKETQYF	TGTGCCAGCAGCCTCGAAACTCTCCGAAAGGAGACCCAGTACTTC
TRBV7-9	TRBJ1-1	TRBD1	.	CASSPFRDRGHQNTEAFF	TGTGCCAGCAGCCCTTTCCGGGACAGGGGCCACCAAAACACTGAAGCTTTCTTT
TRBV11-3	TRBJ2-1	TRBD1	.	CASRGLVTGPYNEQFF	TGTGCCAGCAGGGGCCTAGTGACAGGGCCCTACAATGAGCAGTTCTTC
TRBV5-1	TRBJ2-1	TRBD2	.	CASSPGLAAGWEQFF	TGCGCCAGCAGCCCAGGACTAGCCGCAGGTTGGGAGCAGTTCTTC
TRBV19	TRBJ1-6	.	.	CASMGSYNSPLHF	TGTGCCAGTATGGGCAGCTATAATTCACCCCTCCACTTT
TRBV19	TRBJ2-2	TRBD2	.	CASSLLAGSDTGELFF	TGTGCCAGTAGTCTCCTAGCGGGTTCGGACACCGGGGAGCTGTTTTTT
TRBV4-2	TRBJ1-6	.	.	CASSLQGLRGSYNSPLHF	TGTGCCAGCAGTCTACAGGGATTAAGGGGGTCCTATAATTCACCCCTCCACTTT
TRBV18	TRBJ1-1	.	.	CASSPQGLENTEAFF	TGTGCCAGCTCACCACAGGGGTTGGAAAACACTGAAGCTTTCTTT
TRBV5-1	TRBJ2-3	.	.	CASSLAGTRTDTQYF	TGCGCCAGCAGCTTGGCGGGGACACGAACAGATACGCAGTATTTT
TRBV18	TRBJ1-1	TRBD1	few	CASSPVTGESKAFF	TGTGCCAGCTCACCAGTGACAGGGGAGAGTAAAGCTTTCTTT
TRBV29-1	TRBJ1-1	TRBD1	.	CSAGGTVNTEAFF	TGCAGCGCGGGAGGGACAGTCAACACTGAAGCTTTCTTT
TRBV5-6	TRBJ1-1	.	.	CASSLTSEAFF	TGTGCCAGCAGCTTGACATCTGAAGCTTTCTTT
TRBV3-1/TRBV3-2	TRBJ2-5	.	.	CASSQELTGRGGTQYF	TGTGCCAGCAGCCAAGAGCTAACAGGAAGAGGGGGGACCCAGTACTTC
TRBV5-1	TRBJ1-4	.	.	CASSLQGSRNEKLFF	TGCGCCAGCAGTCTCCAGGGGTCTCGGAATGAAAAACTGTTTTTT
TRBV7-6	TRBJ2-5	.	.	CASSLDRTQYF	TGTGCCAGCAGCTTGGACAGGACCCAGTACTTC
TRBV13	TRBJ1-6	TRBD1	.	CASSLGGTGGSPYNSPLHF	TGTGCCAGCAGCTTAGGAGGGACAGGGGGCTCCCCCTATAATTCACCCCTCCACTTT
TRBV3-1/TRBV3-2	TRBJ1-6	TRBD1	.	CASSQDSGQGFSPLHF	TGTGCCAGCAGCCAAGATTCGGGACAGGGGTTTTCACCCCTCCACTTT
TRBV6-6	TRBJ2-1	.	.	CASSYGRPEVNEQFF	TGTGCCAGCAGTTACGGGCGACCGGAAGTGAATGAGCAGTTCTTC
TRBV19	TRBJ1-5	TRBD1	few	CASSTRTGANQPQHF	TGTGCCAGTAGTACGAGGACAGGGGCTAATCAGCCCCAGCATTTT
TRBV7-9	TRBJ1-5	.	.	CASSSQGSQPQHF	TGTGCCAGCAGCTCCCAGGGGAGTCAGCCCCAGCATTTT
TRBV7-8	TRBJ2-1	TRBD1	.	CASSRGQGIYNEQFF	TGTGCCAGCAGCCGAGGACAGGGGATTTACAATGAGCAGTTCTTC
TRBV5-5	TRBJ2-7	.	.	CASSPVGLGVNEQYF	TGTGCCAGCAGCCCCGTGGGGCTTGGTGTCAACGAGCAGTACTTC
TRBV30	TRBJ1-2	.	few	CAWRPTGSRYGYTF	TGTGCCTGGAGACCAACAGGGTCCCGCTATGGCTACACCTTC
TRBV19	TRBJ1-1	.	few	CASSIAQTNTEAFF	TGTGCCAGTAGTATAGCACAGACGAACACTGAAGCTTTCTTT
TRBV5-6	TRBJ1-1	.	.	CASRVTTNTEAFF	TGTGCCAGCAGAGTTACAACGAACACTGAAGCTTTCTTT
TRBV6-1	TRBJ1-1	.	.	CASSEATEAEAFF	TGTGCCAGCAGTGAAGCGACGGAGGCTGAAGCTTTCTTT
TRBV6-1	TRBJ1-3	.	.	CASSEISGNTIYF	TGTGCCAGCAGTGAAATATCTGGAAACACCATATATTTT
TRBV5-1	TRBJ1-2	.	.	CASSFDNDYGYTF	TGCGCCAGCAGCTTTGACAATGACTATGGCTACACCTTC
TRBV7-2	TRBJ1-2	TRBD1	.	CASSLPPGQGYYGYTF	TGTGCCAGCAGCTTACCGCCGGGACAGGGCTATTATGGCTACACCTTC